The sample holds many counts of the clone carrying this T cell receptor (beta chain). Source material for naive CD8 libraries was about 20,000 to 1,100,000 sorted cells, with 10%, 30% or 50% RNA. This entry comes from a study of molecular identifiers for immune sequencing clone quantification. This CDR3 has 14 amino acids. The germline CDR1 and CDR2 sequences are DFQATT and SNEGSKA (reference sequence). V shed 1 base and J shed 1 base, with 11 bases lying between them. TCRdb re-called the PCR reads through MiXCR, storing one row per CDR3 protein. The sample shows around 470,000 distinct CDR3 sequences, about a fifth of them seen only once.

This chain joins TRBV20-1 and TRBJ2-7; D might be TRBD2 (5 bases). This clonotype was obtained from a human donor in good health. Some libraries in this study had Jurkat cell RNA spiked in. Sequencing was carried out using naive CD8+ T cells from blood, with Jurkat cell RNA spiked in. The sample's subset: FACS-sorted CD8+CD4-CCR7+CD45RA+ naive T cells. For the CDR3, the DNA is TGCAGTGCTAGAGTCGGACTCATGTCCTACGAGCAGTACTTC. It specifies CSARVGLMSYEQYF.